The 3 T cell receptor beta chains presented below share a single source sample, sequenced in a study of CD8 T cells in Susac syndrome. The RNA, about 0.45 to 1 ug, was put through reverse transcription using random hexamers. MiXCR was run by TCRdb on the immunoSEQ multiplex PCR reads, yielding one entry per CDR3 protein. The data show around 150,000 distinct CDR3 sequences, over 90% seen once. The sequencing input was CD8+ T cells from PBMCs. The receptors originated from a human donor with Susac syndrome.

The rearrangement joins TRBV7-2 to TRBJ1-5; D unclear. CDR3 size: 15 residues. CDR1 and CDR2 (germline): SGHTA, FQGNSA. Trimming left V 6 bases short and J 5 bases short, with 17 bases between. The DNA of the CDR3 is TGTGCCAGCAGTTACAGCACAAAGGGAGATCAGCCCCAGCATTTT. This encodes CASSYSTKGDQPQHF.

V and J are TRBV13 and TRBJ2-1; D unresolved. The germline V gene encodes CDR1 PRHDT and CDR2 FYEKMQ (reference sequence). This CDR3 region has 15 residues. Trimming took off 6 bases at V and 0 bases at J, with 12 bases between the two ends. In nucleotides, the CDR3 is TGTGCCAGCAGTTCTACTGCACTCTCCTACAATGAGCAGTTCTTC. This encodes CASSSTALSYNEQFF.

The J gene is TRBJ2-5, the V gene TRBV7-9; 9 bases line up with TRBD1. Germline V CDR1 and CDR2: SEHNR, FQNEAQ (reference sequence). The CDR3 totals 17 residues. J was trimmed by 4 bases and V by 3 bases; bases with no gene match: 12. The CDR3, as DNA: TGTGCCAGCAGCTTTGGCGGGACAGGGAACCACCTAGAGACCCAGTACTTC. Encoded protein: CASSFGGTGNHLETQYF. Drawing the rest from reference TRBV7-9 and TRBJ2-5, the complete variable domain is DTGVSQNPRHKITKRGQNVTFRCDPISEHNRLYWYRQTLGQGPEFLTYFQNEAQLEKSRLLSDRFSAERPKGSFSTLEIQRTEQGDSAMYLCASSFGGTGNHLETQYFGPGTRLLVL.